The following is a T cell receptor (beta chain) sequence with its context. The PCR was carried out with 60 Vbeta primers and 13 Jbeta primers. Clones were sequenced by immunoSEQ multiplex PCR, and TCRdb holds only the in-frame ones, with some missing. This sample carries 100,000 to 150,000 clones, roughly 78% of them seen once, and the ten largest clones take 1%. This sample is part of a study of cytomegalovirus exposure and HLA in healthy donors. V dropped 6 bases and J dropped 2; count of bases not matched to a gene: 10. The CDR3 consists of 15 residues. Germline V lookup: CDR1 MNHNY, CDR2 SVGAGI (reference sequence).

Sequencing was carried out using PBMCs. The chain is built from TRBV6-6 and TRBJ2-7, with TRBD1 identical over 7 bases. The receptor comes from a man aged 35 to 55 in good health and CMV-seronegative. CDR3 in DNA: TGTGCCAGCAGAGCCACCGGGACAGATACCTACGAGCAGTACTTC. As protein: CASRATGTDTYEQYF.